The clone carrying this TCR beta chain has just one count. Germline CDR1 is LNHDA and CDR2 is SQIVND (reference sequence). Trimming pared 4 bases from V and 10 bases from J, leaving 14 bases between. The CDR3 contains 14 residues. The data stem from a study of blood T cell repertoires in COVID-19. Study summary: Italy, Spain and the United States were the sources of the convalescent and acute COVID-19 samples.

Per the study methods: Cell counts per sample came from amplifying reference gene primers. TCRdb keeps only in-frame clones here, not all; method: immunoSEQ multiplex PCR. D and trimming were read from the DNA, whereas the V and J calls and clone size are those reported in that table. The sample yields 90,000 to 140,000 clones, over 75% seen once. The origin of this receptor is a man aged 50-60 years with acute or convalescent COVID-19. The chain is built from TRBV19 and TRBJ1-6; no clear D. The source material was peripheral blood. The CDR3 loop is CASSRVSKESPLHF. The CDR3 DNA reads TGTGCCAGTAGTAGAGTGAGTAAAGAATCACCCCTCCACTTT.